Reported below is one T cell receptor beta chain. TCRdb's copy holds only in-frame clones and misses some; the assay was immunoSEQ multiplex PCR. Of 120,000 to 150,000 clones listed, 82% are singletons. These data come from a study of T cell responses to AZD1222 COVID-19 vaccine. This clonotype was obtained from an adult in good health. Source: peripheral blood, taken on day 0 of MenACWY control vaccination.

The CDR3 DNA reads TGTGCCAGCAGTGAGGACAGGGTTTATGGCTACACCTTC. Protein sequence: CASSEDRVYGYTF. V usage is TRBV6-1 and J usage is TRBJ1-2, with 8 bases identical to TRBD1. V was clipped by 3 bases and J by 5 bases; unmatched bases: 2. The CDR3 runs to 13 residues. Germline values: CDR1 MNHNS, CDR2 SASEGT.